This T cell receptor beta chain was found in a study of T cells in Graves' hyperthyroidism and ophthalmopathy. Study conclusions and caveats: Among clonotypes expanded in thyroid above 0.001, most were also found in blood.

RNA transcripts served as the template for amplifying TCR beta CDR3 regions. TCR CDR3 underwent first-round RT-PCR with the HTBI primer set. Each CDR3 protein gets one entry after TCRdb re-called the multiplex PCR reads with MiXCR. The table lists 350,000 or so distinct CDR3 sequences, roughly 18% of them singletons, with around 15% in the top ten. In this sample, this clonotype turned up many times. Its antigen is unidentified. Ophthalmopathy cases met thresholds of Clinical Activity Score at least 3, NOSPECS grade at least 4 and duration under 3 months. The TCR was taken from a woman aged 35 to 49 with Graves' ophthalmopathy. The sample taken for sequencing was blood.

CDR3 protein: CAWSEPGQGYQPQHF. The CDR3 region has the DNA TGTGCCTGGAGTGAGCCGGGACAGGGATATCAGCCCCAGCATTTT. The chain employs TRBV30 and TRBJ1-5, with TRBD1 matching 9 bases. J was trimmed by 5 bases and V by 1 base; bases with no gene match: 6. Germline CDR1 reads GTSNPN; CDR2 reads SVGIG (reference sequence). The CDR3 has 15 residues. Full variable domain (remainder filled in from reference TRBV30 and TRBJ1-5): SQTIHQWPATLVQPVGSPLSLECTVEGTSNPNLYWYRQAAGRGLQLLFYSVGIGQISSEVPQNLSASRPQDRQFILSSKKLLLSDSGFYLCAWSEPGQGYQPQHFGDGTRLSIL.